This T cell receptor beta chain was identified in a study of shared clonotypes between healthy human individuals. General study results and limits: Depth of sequencing was expected to influence donor clonotype sharing. Estimated richness was generally greater in naive than memory subsets.

About this clone: Its specificity is unknown.

At deep level, the assay was performed. Each cell subset's genomic DNA was divided evenly among several immunoSEQ plates. Produced via immunoSEQ multiplex PCR; TCRdb's table is partial and in-frame only. The sample contains roughly 1.4 million clones, 98% of which appear only once. Germline CDR1 reads MNHNY; CDR2 reads SVGAGI (reference sequence). V dropped 4 bases and J dropped 6 bases, with 10 bases sitting between them. CDR3 size: 13 residues. V is TRBV6-6 and J is TRBJ1-3; the D gene is possibly TRBD1 (6 bases). This TCR was sampled from a man aged 25 to 45 in good health. Sequencing was done on a sample of naive CD4+ T cells sorted from blood. Specified subset: CD45RA+ positively selected. The CDR3 DNA sequence: TGTGCCAGCAGTTCCGGACAGCAAAACACCATATATTTT. Translating it yields CASSSGQQNTIYF.